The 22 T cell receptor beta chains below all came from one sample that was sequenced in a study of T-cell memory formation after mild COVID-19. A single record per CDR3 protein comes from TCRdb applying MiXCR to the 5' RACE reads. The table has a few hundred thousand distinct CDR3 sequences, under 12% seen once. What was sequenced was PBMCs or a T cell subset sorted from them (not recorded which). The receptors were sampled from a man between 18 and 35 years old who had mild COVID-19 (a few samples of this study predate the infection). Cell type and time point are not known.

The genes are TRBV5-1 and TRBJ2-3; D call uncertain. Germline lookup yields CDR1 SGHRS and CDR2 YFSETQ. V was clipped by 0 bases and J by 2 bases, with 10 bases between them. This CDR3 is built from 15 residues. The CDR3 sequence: CASSLAGQFTDTQYF. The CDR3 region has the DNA TGCGCCAGCAGCTTGGCGGGCCAGTTCACAGATACGCAGTATTTT.

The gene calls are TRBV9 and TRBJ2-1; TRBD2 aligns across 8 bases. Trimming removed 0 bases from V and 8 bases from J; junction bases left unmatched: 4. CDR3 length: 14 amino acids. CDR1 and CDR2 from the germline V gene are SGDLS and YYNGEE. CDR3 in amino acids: CASSVGLASDEQFF. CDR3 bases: TGTGCCAGCAGCGTAGGACTAGCGAGCGATGAGCAGTTCTTC.

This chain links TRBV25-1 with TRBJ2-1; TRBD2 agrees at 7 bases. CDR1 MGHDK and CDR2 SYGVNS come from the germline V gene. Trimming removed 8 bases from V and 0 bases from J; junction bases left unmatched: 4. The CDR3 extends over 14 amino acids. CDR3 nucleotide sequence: TGTGCCAGCTCCGGCGGGGGCTCCTACAATGAGCAGTTCTTC. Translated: CASSGGGSYNEQFF.

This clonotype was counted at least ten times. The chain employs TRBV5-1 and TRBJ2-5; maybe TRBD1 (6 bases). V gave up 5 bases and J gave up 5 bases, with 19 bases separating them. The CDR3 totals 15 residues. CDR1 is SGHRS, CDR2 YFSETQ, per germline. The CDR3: CASRPTGLSGETQYF. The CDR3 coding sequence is TGCGCCAGCAGACCAACAGGGTTATCGGGGGAGACCCAGTACTTC.

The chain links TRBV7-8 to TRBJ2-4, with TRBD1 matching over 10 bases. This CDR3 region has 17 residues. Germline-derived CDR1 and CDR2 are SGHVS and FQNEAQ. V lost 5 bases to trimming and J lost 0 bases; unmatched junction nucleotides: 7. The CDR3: CASSLRDRGLAKNIQYF. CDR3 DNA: TGTGCCAGCAGCCTCCGCGACAGGGGGCTAGCCAAAAACATTCAGTACTTC.

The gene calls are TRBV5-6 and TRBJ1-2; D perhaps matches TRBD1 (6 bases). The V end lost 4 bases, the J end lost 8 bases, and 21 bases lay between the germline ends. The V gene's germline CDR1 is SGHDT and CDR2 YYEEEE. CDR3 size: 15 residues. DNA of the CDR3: TGTGCCAGCAGCCCTGCCGGGGGCCCCAATCTGGGCTACACCTTC. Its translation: CASSPAGGPNLGYTF. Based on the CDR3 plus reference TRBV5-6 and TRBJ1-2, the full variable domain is DAGVTQSPTHLIKTRGQQVTLRCSPKSGHDTVSWYQQALGQGPQFIFQYYEEEERQRGNFPDRFSGHQFPNYSSELNVNALLLGDSALYLCASSPAGGPNLGYTFGSGTRLTVV.

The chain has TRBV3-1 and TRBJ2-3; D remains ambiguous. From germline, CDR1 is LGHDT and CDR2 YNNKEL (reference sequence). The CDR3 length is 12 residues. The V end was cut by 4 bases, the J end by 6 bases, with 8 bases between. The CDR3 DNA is TGTGCCAGCAGCCTTCCCGTGGATACGCAGTATTTT. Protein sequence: CASSLPVDTQYF.

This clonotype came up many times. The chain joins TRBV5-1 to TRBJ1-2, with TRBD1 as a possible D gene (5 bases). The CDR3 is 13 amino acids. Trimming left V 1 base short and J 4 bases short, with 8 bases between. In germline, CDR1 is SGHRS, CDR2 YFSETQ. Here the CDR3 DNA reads TGCGCCAGCAGCTTGACAGGATCCTATGGCTACACCTTC. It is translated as CASSLTGSYGYTF.

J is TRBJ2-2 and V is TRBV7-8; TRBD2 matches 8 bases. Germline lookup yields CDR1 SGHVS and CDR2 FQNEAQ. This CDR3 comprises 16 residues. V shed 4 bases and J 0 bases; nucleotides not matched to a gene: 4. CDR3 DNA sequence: TGTGCCAGCAGCTCACGGGAGGGGTCGAACACCGGGGAGCTGTTTTTT. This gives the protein CASSSREGSNTGELFF.

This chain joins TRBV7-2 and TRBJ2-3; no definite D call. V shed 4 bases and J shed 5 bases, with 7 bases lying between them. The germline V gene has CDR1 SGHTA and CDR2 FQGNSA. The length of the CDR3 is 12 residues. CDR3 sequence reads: CASSSLGDTQYF. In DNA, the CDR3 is TGTGCCAGCAGCTCCCTGGGAGATACGCAGTATTTT.

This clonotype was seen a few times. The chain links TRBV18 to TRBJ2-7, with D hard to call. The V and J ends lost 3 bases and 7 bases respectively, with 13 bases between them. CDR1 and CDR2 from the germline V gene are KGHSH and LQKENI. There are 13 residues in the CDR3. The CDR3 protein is CASSPDGEWEQYF. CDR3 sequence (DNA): TGTGCCAGCTCACCGGACGGCGAGTGGGAGCAGTACTTC.

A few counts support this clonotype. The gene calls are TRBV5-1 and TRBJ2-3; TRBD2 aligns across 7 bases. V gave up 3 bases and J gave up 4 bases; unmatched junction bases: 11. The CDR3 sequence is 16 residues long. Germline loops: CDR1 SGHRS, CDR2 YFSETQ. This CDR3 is CASSSRTSGLPDTQYF. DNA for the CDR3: TGCGCCAGCAGCTCAAGGACTAGTGGGCTGCCAGATACGCAGTATTTT. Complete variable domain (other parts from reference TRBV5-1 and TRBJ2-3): KAGVTQTPRYLIKTRGQQVTLSCSPISGHRSVSWYQQTPGQGLQFLFEYFSETQRNKGNFPGRFSGRQFSNSRSEMNVSTLELGDSALYLCASSSRTSGLPDTQYFGPGTRLTVL.

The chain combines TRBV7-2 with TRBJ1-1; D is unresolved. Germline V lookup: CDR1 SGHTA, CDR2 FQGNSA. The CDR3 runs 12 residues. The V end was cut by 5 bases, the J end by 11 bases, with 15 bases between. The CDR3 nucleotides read TGTGCCAGCAGCCCCACCCAGCGAGGTGCTTTCTTT. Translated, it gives CASSPTQRGAFF.

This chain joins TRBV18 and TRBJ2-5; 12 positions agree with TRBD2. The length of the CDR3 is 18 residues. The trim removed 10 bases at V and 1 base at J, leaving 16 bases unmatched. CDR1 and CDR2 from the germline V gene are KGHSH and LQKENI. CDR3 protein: CATQQRLAGAPGQETQYF. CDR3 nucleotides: TGTGCCACGCAACAAAGACTAGCGGGGGCGCCAGGCCAAGAGACCCAGTACTTC.

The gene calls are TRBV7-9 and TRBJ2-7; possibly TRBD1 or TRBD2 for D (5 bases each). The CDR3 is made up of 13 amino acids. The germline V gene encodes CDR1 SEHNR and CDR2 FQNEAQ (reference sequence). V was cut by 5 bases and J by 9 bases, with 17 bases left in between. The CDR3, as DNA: TGTGCCAGCAGCCCGAGGGGTGGGGGTGTGCAGTACGTC. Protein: CASSPRGGGVQYV.

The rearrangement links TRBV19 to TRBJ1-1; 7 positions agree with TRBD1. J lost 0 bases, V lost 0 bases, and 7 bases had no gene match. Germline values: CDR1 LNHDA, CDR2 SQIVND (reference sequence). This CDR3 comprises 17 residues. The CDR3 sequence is CASSIDDHRGMNTEAFF. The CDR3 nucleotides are TGTGCCAGTAGTATAGATGACCACAGGGGCATGAACACTGAAGCTTTCTTT.

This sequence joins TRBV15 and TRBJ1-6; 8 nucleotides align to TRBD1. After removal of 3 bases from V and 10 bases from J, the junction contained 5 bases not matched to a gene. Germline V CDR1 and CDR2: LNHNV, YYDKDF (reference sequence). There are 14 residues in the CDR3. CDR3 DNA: TGTGCCACCAGCAGGGACAGGGACCGGTCACCCCTCCACTTT. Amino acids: CATSRDRDRSPLHF. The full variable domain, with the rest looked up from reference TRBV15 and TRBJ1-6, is DAMVIQNPRYQVTQFGKPVTLSCSQTLNHNVMYWYQQKSSQAPKLLFHYYDKDFNNEADTPDNFQSRRPNTSFCFLDIRSPGLGDTAMYLCATSRDRDRSPLHFGNGTRLTVT.

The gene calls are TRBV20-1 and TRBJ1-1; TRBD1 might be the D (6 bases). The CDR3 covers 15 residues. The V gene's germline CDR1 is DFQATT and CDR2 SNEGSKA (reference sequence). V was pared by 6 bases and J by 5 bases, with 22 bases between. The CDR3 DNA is TGCAGTGCGCCGGGGGCGGGTAATGTAGAAACTGAAGCTTTCTTT. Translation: CSAPGAGNVETEAFF.

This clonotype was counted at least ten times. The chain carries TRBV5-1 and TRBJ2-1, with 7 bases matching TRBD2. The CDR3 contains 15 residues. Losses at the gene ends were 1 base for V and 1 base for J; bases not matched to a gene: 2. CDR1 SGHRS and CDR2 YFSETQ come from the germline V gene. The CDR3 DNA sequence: TGCGCCAGCAGCTTGAGGCGGGAGTCCTACAATGAGCAGTTCTTC. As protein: CASSLRRESYNEQFF.

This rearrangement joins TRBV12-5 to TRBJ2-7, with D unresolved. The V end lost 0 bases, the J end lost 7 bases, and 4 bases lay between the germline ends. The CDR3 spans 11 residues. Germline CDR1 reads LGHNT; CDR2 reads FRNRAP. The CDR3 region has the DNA TGTGCTAGTGGTTTGGTACAAGAGCAGTACTTC. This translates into CASGLVQEQYF. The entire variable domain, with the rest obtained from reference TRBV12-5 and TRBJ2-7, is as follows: DARVTQTPRHKVTEMGQEVTMRCQPILGHNTVFWYRQTMMQGLELLAYFRNRAPLDDSGMPKDRFSAEMPDATLATLKIQPSEPRDSAVYFCASGLVQEQYFGPGTRLTVT.

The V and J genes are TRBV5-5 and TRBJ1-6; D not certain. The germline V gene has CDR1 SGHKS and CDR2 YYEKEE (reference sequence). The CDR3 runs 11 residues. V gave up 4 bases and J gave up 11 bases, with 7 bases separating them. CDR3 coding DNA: TGTGCCAGCAGCCAAGAGACACCCCTCCACTTT. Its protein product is CASSQETPLHF.

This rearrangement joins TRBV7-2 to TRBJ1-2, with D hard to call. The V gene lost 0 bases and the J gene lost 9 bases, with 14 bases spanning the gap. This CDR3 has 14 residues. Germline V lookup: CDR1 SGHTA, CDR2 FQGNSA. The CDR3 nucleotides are TGTGCCAGCAGCTTAGCGGGTGGGGAGAGGAGCTACACCTTC. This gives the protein CASSLAGGERSYTF.